Here is one T cell receptor (beta chain) with its context. Its target is not known. The data belong to a study of monozygotic twins with inflammatory bowel disease. Study conclusions and caveats: Differences in immunosuppressive treatment may have been a source of added variability in patient repertoires. Relative to healthy twins, IBD patients had fewer clonotypes in common with others, a gap that was especially apparent with disease activity. Repertoire similarity did not differ between concordant and discordant twins, perhaps due to limited power.

Germline V gives CDR1 SEHNR, CDR2 FQNEAQ (reference sequence). This CDR3 is 13 amino acids long. TCRdb re-called the 5' RACE reads; every CDR3 protein appears as one record, without DNA. This listing includes over 110,000 distinct CDR3 sequences. No sorting of T cells preceded isolation of total RNA from whole blood. Sequences were obtained from blood. The source of this sequence is a human donor with ulcerative colitis or Crohn's disease, or a healthy co-twin of an affected twin (not recorded which). The chain recombines TRBV7-9 with TRBJ2-3; the D gene TCRdb calls, TRBD1, cannot be checked with no DNA. The CDR3 protein is CASSLTQADTQYF.